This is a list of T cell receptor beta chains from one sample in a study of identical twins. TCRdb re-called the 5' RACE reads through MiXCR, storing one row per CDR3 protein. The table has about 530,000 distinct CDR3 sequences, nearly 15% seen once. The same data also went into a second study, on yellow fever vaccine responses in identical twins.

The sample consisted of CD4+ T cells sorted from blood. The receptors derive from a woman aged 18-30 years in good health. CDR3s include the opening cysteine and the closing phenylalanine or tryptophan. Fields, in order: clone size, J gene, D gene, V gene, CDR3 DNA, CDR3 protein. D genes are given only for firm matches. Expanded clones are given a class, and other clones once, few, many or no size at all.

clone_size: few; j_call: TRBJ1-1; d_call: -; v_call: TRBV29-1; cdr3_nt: TGCAGCGGCGAGGGACAATCGAACACTGAAGCTTTCTTT; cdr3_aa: CSGEGQSNTEAFF
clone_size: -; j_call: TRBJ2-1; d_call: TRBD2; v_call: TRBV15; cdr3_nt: TGTGCCACCAGCAGAGATTTGAAGGGGACTAGCGGGACAGATGAGCAGTTCTTC; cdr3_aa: CATSRDLKGTSGTDEQFF
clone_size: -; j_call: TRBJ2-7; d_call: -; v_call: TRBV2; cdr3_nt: TGTGCCAGCAGTGAGGTCTACGGGGCCTACGAGCAGTACTTC; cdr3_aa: CASSEVYGAYEQYF
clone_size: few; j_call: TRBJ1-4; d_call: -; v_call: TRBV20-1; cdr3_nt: TGCAGTGCTGCAGGGAGGACTAATGAAAAACTGTTTTTT; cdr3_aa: CSAAGRTNEKLFF
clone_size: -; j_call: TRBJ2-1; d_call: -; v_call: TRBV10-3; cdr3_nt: TGTGCCATCAGTGAGCGCCTGACTAGTTGGAGTGAGCAGTTCTTC; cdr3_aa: CAISERLTSWSEQFF
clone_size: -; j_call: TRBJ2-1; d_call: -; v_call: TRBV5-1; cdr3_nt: TGCGCCAGCAGCTCCCAGCGGTGGGAGGGGGGTAATGAGCAGTTCTTC; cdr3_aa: CASSSQRWEGGNEQFF
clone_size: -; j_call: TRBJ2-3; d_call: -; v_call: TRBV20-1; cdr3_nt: TGCAGTGCTAATTTGATTGATACGCAGTATTTT; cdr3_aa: CSANLIDTQYF
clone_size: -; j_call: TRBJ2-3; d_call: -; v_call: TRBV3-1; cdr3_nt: TGTGCCAGCAGCCAGTGGCGGGGTAGCACAGATACGCAGTATTTT; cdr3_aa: CASSQWRGSTDTQYF
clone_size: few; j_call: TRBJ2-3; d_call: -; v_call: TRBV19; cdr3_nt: TGTGCCAGTAAAGGTGACCGGTGGATGGATACGCAGTATTTT; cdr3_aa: CASKGDRWMDTQYF
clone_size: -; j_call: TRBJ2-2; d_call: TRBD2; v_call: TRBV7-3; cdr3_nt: TGTGCCAGCAGCTTAGTCGTTAGCGGGAGGGCCCCGAACACCGGGGAGCTGTTTTTT; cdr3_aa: CASSLVVSGRAPNTGELFF
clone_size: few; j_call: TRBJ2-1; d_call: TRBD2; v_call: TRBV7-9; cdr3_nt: TGTGCCAGCAGCTTAGGCCCGGGACTAGCGACCTACAATGAGCAGTTCTTC; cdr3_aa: CASSLGPGLATYNEQFF
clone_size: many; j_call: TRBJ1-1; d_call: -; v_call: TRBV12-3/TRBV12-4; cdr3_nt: TGTGCCAGCAGTAGGGGACTTAATGAAGCTTTCTTT; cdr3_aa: CASSRGLNEAFF
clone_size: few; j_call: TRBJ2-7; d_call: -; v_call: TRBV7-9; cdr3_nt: TGTGCCAGCAGCTCACAGAACTACGAGCAGTACTTC; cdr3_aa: CASSSQNYEQYF
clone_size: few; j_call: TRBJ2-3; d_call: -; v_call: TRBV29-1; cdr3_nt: TGCAGCGTTGTCCGGGGGCTAACAGATACGCAGTATTTT; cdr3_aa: CSVVRGLTDTQYF
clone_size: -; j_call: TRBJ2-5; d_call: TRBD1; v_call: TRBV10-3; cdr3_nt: TGTGCCATCAGCTCACCCAGGGGGACCCAAGAGACCCAGTACTTC; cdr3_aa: CAISSPRGTQETQYF
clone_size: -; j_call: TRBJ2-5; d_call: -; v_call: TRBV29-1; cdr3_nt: TGCAGCGTTGAACTAGCTGGAACTCGTGGGACCCAGTACTTC; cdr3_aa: CSVELAGTRGTQYF
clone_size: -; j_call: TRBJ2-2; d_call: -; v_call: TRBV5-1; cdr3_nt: TGCGCCAGCAGCCGACAGACCTCGAACACCGGGGAGCTGTTTTTT; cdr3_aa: CASSRQTSNTGELFF
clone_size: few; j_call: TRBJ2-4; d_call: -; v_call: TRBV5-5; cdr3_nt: TGTGCCAGCAGCTTGGAATCAGGCCGGGACATTCAGTACTTC; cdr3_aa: CASSLESGRDIQYF
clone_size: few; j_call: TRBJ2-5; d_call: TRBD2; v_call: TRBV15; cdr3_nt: TGTGCCACCAGCCTCGGGACTAGCGGGGCGGGGGAGACCCAGTACTTC; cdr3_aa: CATSLGTSGAGETQYF
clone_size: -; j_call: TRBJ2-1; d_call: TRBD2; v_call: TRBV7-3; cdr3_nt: TGTGCCAGCAGCGAACTAGCGGGAGAGTACAATGAGCAGTTCTTC; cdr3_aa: CASSELAGEYNEQFF
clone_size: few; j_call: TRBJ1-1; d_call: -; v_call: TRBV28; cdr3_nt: TGTGCCAGCAAGATGGGAACAATGAACACTGAAGCTTTCTTT; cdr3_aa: CASKMGTMNTEAFF
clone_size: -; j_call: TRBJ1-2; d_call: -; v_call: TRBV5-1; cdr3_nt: TGCGCCAGCAGAATACAGGGAGGAGGCTATGGCTACACCTTC; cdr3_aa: CASRIQGGGYGYTF
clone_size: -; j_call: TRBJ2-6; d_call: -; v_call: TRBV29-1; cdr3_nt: TGCAGCGTTGAAGTCACCCCGGGCCTCTCTGGGGCCAACGTCCTGACTTTC; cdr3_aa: CSVEVTPGLSGANVLTF
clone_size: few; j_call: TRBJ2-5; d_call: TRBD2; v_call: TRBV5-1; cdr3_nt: TGCGCCAGCAGCTTGGCTCCAGCGGGGGGGCCCCAAGAGACCCAGTACTTC; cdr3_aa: CASSLAPAGGPQETQYF
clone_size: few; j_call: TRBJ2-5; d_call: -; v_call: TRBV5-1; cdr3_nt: TGCGCCAGCAGCTTGGCAGGGAGGCCAAGAGGAGAGACCCAGTACTTC; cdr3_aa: CASSLAGRPRGETQYF
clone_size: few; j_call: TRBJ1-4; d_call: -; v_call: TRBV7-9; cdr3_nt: TGTGCCAGCAGCTTAGCTTTGGGGAATGAAAAACTGTTTTTT; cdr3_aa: CASSLALGNEKLFF
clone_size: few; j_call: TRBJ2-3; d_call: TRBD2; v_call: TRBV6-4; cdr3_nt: TGTGCCAGCAGTCGAAGCGGGGGGGCCATCACAGATACGCAGTATTTT; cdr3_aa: CASSRSGGAITDTQYF
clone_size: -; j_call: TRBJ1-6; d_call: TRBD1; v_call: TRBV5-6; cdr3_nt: TGTGCCAGCACCGGGACAGGGAATTCACCCCTCCACTTT; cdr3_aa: CASTGTGNSPLHF
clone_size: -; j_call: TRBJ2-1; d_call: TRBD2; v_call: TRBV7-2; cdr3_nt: TGTGCCAGCAGCGTAGCGGGGGCCACACCGGGATATGAGCAGTTCTTC; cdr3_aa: CASSVAGATPGYEQFF
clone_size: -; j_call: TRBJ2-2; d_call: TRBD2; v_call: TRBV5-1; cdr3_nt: TGCGCCAGCAGCTTGGTCCTAGCGGGAGCCGGGGAGCTGTTTTTT; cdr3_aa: CASSLVLAGAGELFF
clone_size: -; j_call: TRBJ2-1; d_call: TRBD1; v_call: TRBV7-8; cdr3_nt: TGTGCCAGCAGCCAACCCGGGGGACAGGGAGGGATCTACAATGAGCAGTTCTTC; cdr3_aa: CASSQPGGQGGIYNEQFF
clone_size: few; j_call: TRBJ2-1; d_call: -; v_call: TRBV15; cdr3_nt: TGTGCCACCAGCAGAGAGGGGCGGATCTACAATGAGCAGTTCTTC; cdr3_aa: CATSREGRIYNEQFF
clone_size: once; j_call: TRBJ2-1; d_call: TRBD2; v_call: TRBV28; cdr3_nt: TGTGCCAGCAGTGTGACTAGCGGGGGGGGTGAGCAGTTCTTC; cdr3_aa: CASSVTSGGGEQFF
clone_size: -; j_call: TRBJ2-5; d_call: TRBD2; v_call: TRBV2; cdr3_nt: TGTGCCAGCAGGCCCACTAGCGGTTGGGAGACCCAGTACTTC; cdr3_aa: CASRPTSGWETQYF
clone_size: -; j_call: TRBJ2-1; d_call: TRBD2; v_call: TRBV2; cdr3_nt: TGTGCCAGCAGTTTTTCTCCTCGGGACTACTACAATGAGCAGTTCTTC; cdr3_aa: CASSFSPRDYYNEQFF
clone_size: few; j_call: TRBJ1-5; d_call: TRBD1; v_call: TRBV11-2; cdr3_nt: TGTGCCAGCAGCTTAGTTGGTCTGGGACAGCTTAATAATCAGCCCCAGCATTTT; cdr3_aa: CASSLVGLGQLNNQPQHF
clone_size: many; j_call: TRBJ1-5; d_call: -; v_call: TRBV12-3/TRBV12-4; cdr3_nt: TGTGCCAGCAGCCGAGGCGTCCAGCCCCAGCATTTT; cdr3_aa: CASSRGVQPQHF
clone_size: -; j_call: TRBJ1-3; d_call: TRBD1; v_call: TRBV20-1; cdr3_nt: TGCAGTGCTATCACAGGGGCGGGAAACACCATATATTTT; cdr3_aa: CSAITGAGNTIYF
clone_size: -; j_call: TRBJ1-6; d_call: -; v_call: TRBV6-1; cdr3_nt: TGTGCCAGCAGTGAGAGGGGGACCTATAATTCACCCCTCCACTTT; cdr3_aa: CASSERGTYNSPLHF
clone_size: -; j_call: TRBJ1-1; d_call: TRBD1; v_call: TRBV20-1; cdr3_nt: TGCAGTGCTAGACTAGGGGGCGGAGAAAGTGAAGCTTTCTTT; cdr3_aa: CSARLGGGESEAFF
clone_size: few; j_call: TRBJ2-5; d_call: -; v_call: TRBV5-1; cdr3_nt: TGCGCCAGCAGCCCTGGGAGCAGCGTACAAGAGACCCAGTACTTC; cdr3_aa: CASSPGSSVQETQYF
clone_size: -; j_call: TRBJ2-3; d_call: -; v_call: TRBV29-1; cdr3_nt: TGCAGCGGTAGCGGCACAGATACGCAGTATTTT; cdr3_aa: CSGSGTDTQYF
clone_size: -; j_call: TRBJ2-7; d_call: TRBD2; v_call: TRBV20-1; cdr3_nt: TGCAGTGCTAGAGATGGTACACTAGCGGAGTTCGGCGAGCAGTACTTC; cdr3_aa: CSARDGTLAEFGEQYF
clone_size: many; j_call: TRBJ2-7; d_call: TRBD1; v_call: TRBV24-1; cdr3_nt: TGTGCCACGTCCACAGGGGCGGCTCCGCAGTACTTC; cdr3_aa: CATSTGAAPQYF
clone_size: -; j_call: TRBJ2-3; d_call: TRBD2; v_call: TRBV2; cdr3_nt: TGTGCCACCGATGAGGAGCGGGAGAGCACAGATACGCAGTATTTT; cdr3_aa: CATDEERESTDTQYF
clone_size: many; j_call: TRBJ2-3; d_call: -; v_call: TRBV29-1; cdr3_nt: TGCAGCATCCGGACGGATACGGTAGATACGCAGTATTTT; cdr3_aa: CSIRTDTVDTQYF
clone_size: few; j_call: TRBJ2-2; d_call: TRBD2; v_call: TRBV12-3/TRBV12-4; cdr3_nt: TGTGCCAGCATCGCGACTAGCGCGAACACCGGGGAGCTGTTTTTT; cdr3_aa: CASIATSANTGELFF
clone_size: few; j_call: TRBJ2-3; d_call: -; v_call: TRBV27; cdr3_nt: TGTGCCAGCAGACAGGGGAGGACAGATACGCAGTATTTT; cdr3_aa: CASRQGRTDTQYF
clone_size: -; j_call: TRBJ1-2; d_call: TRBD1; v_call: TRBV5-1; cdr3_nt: TGCGCCAGCAGCTTGGCCTGGACAGGGGGGGACTATGGCTACACCTTC; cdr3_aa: CASSLAWTGGDYGYTF
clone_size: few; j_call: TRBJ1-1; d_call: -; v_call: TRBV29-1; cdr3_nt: TGCAGCGCCCGAAAGTCCGGGGCGAACACTGAAGCTTTCTTT; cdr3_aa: CSARKSGANTEAFF
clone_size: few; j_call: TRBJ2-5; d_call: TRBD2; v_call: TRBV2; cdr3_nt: TGTGCCAGCAGTGCGACTAGCGCGGAGACCCAGTACTTC; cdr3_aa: CASSATSAETQYF
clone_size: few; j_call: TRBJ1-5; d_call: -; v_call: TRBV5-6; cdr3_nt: TGTGCCAGCAGCTTGTTGGCATCGCTTCAGCCCCAGCATTTT; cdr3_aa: CASSLLASLQPQHF
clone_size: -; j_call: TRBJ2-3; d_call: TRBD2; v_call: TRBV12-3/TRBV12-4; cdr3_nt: TGTGCCAGCAAACTACTAGCGGGGGCCACAGATACGCAGTATTTT; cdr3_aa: CASKLLAGATDTQYF
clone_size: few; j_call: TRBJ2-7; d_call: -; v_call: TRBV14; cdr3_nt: TGTGCCAGCAGCCAAGATGGGTGGAAAAAGAACTACGAGCAGTACTTC; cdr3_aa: CASSQDGWKKNYEQYF
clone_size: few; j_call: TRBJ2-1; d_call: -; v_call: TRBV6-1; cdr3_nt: TGTGCCAGCAGGGGAGTCGTCTACAATGAGCAGTTCTTC; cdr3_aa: CASRGVVYNEQFF
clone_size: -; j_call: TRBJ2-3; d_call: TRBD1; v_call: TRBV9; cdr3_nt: TGTGCCAGCAGCGCCCGGACAGGGACCACAGATACGCAGTATTTT; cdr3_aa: CASSARTGTTDTQYF
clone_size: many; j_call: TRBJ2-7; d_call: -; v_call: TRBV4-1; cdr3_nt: TGCGCCAGCAGCCCCAACCTTTACTACGAGCAGTACTTC; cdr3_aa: CASSPNLYYEQYF
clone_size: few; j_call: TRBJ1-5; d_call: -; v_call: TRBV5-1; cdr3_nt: TGCGCCAGCAGCTTGGGGGACCACGGTGAACGGCCCCAGCATTTT; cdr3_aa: CASSLGDHGERPQHF
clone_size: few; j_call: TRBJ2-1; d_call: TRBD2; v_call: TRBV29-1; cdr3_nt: TGCAGCGTTGAAGGTGACTCTGGCGGGAGGGCCCTGGCCTACAATGAGCAGTTCTTC; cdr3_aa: CSVEGDSGGRALAYNEQFF
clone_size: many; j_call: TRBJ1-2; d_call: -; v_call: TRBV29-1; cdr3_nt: TGCAGCGCCAGGGAACCCACTAACTATGGCTACACCTTC; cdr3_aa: CSAREPTNYGYTF